This record concerns one T cell receptor (beta chain) sequence. The source of the sample is a study of identical twins. MiXCR, run by TCRdb on the 5' RACE reads, gives a single entry per CDR3 protein. The sample holds about 520,000 distinct CDR3 sequences; 22% are singletons and the top ten take 0.75% to 0.95%. The CDR3 runs to 12 residues. CDR1 and CDR2 (germline): ENHRY, SYGVKD. Trimming stripped 10 bases from V and 1 base from J, with 8 bases between. These data were also filed under a second study, of T cells expressing NK-cell markers.

This chain links TRBV10-3 with TRBJ1-5; TRBD1 might be the D (5 bases). This receptor was identified in a woman aged 18-29 years in good health. The sequencing input was CD4+ T cells sorted from blood. The CDR3 loop is CATGGSNQPQHF. Written as DNA, the CDR3 is TGTGCCACCGGGGGGAGCAATCAGCCCCAGCATTTT.